This T cell receptor beta chain is drawn from a study of blood T cell repertoires in COVID-19 (dated by TCRdb to between 2020 and 2021). Turning to the overall study: Samples from collaborators originated in the United States, Italy and Spain and spanned both the acute and convalescent phases of COVID-19. The material from the prospective study consisted of cDNA or gDNA derived from T cells, B-cell-depleted T cells, or PBMCs. The repertoires were released in a freely available public database meant as a resource for research on the immune response to SARS-CoV-2. The samples were drawn from the first 160 participants of the ongoing ImmuneRACE study and from more than 1,000 subjects provided by 6 global collaborators. Subjects who had been exposed to COVID-19, were actively infected with it, or had recovered from it provided the deeply sampled blood TCRbeta repertoires that made up the dataset. Where available, HLA class I and class II types were taken from metadata supplied by the sample provider and were not determined by assay-based typing. Sample metadata almost always included a de-identified subject ID, COVID-19 status, age in years and sex.

Whole blood was collected in K2EDTA tubes by collaborating institutions according to the institutions' own protocols. For TCRbeta analysis, collaborators shipped samples in one of three forms: frozen whole blood, isolated PBMCs, or DNA extracted from either of those sample types. TCRbeta CDR3 regions were amplified from genomic DNA using the immunoSEQ Assay, a bias-controlled multiplex PCR. In the paper's pipeline: The number of nucleated cells in each sample was estimated from the amplification of reference gene primers within the assay. Sequence reads were collapsed and filtered to measure the absolute abundance of every unique TCRbeta CDR3 rearrangement. For each sample, productive Simpson clonality was calculated as the square root of Simpson's diversity index across productive rearrangements. TCRdb carries this immuneACCESS record with in-frame sequences only. Its versions omit some clonotypes, under half of them owing to an unresolved V gene in the studies checked, with the rest unexplained. That table supplies the V and J calls and clone size; D and trimming were determined from the DNA. The sample table contains 180,000 or so clones; only one count was recorded for around 85% of them. In total, the top ten clones hold about 10% of the sample.

Regarding this clone: Its antigen target is currently unknown. No base-level quality is on record; no much larger clone is a single base apart.

Measured from the cysteine to the phenylalanine, the CDR3 is 13 residues long. Solely the CDR3 DNA is kept, with 39 bases framed from the first base. CDR1 and CDR2, per the germline V gene, are MDHEN and SYDVKM. After removal of 5 bases from V and 2 bases from J, the junction retains 3 bases not matched to a gene. Study-level results and caveats: The quantity of clinical and demographic metadata differed by source and by participant and was supplied without curation.

This receptor was obtained from a human donor with active or convalescent COVID-19. The donor label of this sample is uncertain. Rearrangement joined TRBV28 to TRBJ2-7, and TRBD1 matches 7 of the central bases. The sequenced sample was peripheral blood. The DNA sequence is given as TGTGCCAGCAGTCAACAGGGGACCTACGAGCAGTACTTC. Its amino acids are CASSQQGTYEQYF.